This T cell receptor (beta chain) was identified during a study of T cell responses to AZD1222 COVID-19 vaccine. Findings and limits, study-wide: Increases in Spike-specific TCR breadth and depth were seen after two AZD1222 doses. Donors were mostly white British, more females; clonal diversity possibly underestimated. After the peak T cell response, and only then, were repertoires sampled.

Regarding this clone: The antigen is unknown.

Trimming at V came to 4 bases and at J to 4 bases, leaving 7 bases not matched to a gene. The CDR3 extends over 14 amino acids. The V gene's germline CDR1 is SGHRS and CDR2 YFSETQ. The repertoire was sequenced with immunoSEQ multiplex PCR; TCRdb's copy has only in-frame clones and lacks some. Among 150,000 or so clones listed, more than 80% were seen once. This material consisted of peripheral blood, taken 28 days after the second dose of the MenACWY control vaccine. This rearrangement joins TRBV5-1 to TRBJ2-7; TRBD1 matches 8 bases. This TCR was sampled from an adult who received the MenACWY meningococcal vaccine as a control. The CDR3 region has the DNA TGCGCCAGCAGCCCGGGACAGGCGCTTTACGAGCAGTACTTC. Translated, it gives CASSPGQALYEQYF.